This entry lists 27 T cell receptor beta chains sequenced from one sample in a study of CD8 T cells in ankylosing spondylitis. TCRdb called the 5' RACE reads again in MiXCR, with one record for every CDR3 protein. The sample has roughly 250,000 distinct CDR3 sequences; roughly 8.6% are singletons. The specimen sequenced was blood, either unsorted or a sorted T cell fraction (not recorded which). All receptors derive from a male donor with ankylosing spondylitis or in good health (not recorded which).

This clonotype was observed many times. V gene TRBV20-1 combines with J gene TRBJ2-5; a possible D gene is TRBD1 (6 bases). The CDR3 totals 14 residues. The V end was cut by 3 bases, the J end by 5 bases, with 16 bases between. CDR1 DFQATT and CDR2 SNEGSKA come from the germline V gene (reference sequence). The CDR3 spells CSASERLRGETQYF. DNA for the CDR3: TGCAGTGCTAGCGAGAGGCTAAGGGGGGAGACCCAGTACTTC.

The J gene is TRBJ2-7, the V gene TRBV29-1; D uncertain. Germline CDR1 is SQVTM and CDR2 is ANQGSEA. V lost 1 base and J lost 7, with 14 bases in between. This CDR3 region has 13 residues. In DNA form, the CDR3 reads TGCAGCGTTGAAGTGGGTAACAAGTGGGAGCAGTACTTC. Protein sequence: CSVEVGNKWEQYF.

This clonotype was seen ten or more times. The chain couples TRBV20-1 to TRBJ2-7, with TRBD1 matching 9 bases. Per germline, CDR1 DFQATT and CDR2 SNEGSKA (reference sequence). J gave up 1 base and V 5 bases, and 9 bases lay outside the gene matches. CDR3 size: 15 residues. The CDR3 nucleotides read TGCAGTGCTTTTACCGGGACAGGGAGTTCCTACGAGCAGTACTTC. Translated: CSAFTGTGSSYEQYF.

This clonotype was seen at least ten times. The CDR3 DNA is TGCAGCGTTGAATGGGGCGGAACTAGCACAGATACGCAGTATTTT. This gives the protein CSVEWGGTSTDTQYF. The J gene is TRBJ2-3, the V gene TRBV29-1; perhaps TRBD1 as D (5 bases). The germline V and J ends were trimmed by 2 bases and 0 bases, with 12 bases remaining between them. This CDR3 is built from 15 residues. From germline, CDR1 is SQVTM and CDR2 ANQGSEA.

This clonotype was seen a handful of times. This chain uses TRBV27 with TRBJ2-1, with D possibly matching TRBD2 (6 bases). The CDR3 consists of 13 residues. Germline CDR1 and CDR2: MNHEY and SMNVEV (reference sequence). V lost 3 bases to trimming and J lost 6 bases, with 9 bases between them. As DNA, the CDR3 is TGTGCCAGCAGTTTGGAGCGGGTCAATGAGCAGTTCTTC. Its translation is CASSLERVNEQFF.

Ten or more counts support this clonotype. CDR3 nucleotides: TGCAGTGCTCGGACAGGGGAGGATGTCGAGCAGTACTTC. Translation gives CSARTGEDVEQYF. The chain joins TRBV20-1 to TRBJ2-7; 9 positions agree with TRBD1. Germline V CDR1 and CDR2: DFQATT, SNEGSKA (reference sequence). The length of the CDR3 is 13 residues. V trimming: 5 bases; J trimming: 6 bases; junction bases outside the gene matches: 8.

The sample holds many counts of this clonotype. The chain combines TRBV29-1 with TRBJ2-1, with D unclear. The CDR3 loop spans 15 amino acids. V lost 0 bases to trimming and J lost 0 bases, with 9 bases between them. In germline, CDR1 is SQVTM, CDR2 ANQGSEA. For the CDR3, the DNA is TGCAGCGTTGAAGAAGCGACGGGCTCCTACAATGAGCAGTTCTTC. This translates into CSVEEATGSYNEQFF.

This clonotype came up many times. The CDR3 DNA reads as TGTGCCAGCAGCCAAGATATGAGTCCGAGCACAGATACGCAGTATTTT. It specifies CASSQDMSPSTDTQYF. The chain has TRBV3-1 and TRBJ2-3; D remains ambiguous. The CDR3 sequence is 16 residues long. V shed 0 bases and J shed 0 bases, with 10 bases lying between them. Per germline, CDR1 LGHDT and CDR2 YNNKEL (reference sequence).

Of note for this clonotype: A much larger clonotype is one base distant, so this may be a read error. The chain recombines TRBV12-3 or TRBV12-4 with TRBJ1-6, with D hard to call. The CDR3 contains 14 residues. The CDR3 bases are TGTGCCAGCAGTTTGGAGCCCCAATCTTCACCCCTCCTCTTT. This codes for CASSLEPQSSPLLF.

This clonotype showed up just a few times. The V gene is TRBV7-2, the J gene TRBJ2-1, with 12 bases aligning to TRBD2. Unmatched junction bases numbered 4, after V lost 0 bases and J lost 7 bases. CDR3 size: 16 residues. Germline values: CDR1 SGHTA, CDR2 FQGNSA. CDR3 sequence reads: CASSLARTSGRNEQFF. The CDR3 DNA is TGTGCCAGCAGCTTAGCAAGAACTAGCGGGAGGAATGAGCAGTTCTTC.

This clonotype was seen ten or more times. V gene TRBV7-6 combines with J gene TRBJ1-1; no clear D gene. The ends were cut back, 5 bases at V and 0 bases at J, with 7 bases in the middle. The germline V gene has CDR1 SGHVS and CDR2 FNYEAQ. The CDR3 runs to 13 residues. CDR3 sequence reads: CASSPTVNTEAFF. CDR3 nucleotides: TGTGCCAGCAGCCCCACGGTGAACACTGAAGCTTTCTTT.

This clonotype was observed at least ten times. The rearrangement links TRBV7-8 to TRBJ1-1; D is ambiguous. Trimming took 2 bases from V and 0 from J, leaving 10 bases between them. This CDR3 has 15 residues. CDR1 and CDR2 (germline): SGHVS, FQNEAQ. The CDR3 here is CASSLSNRVNTEAFF. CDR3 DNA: TGTGCCAGCAGCTTAAGCAATAGGGTGAACACTGAAGCTTTCTTT.

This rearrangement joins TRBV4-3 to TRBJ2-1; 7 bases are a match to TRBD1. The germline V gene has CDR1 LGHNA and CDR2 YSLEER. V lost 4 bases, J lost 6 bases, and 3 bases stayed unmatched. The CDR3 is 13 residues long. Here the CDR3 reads CASSLGTVNEQFF. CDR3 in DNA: TGCGCCAGCAGCCTCGGGACAGTCAATGAGCAGTTCTTC.

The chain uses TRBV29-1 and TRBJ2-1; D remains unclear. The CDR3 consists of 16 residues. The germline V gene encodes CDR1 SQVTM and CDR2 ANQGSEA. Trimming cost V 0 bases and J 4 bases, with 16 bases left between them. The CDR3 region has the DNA TGCAGCGTTGAAGATACGGCTCCCACGCTATACAATGAGCAGTTCTTC. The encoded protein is CSVEDTAPTLYNEQFF.

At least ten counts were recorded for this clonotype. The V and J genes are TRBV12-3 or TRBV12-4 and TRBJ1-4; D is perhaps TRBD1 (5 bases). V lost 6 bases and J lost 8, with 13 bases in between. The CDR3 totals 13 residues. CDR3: CASRRARGEKLFF. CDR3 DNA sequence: TGTGCCAGCAGAAGGGCGAGGGGAGAAAAACTGTTTTTT.

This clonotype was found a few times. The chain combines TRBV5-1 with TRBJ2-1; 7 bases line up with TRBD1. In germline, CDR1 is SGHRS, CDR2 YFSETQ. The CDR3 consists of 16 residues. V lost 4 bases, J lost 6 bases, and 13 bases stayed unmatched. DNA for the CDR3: TGCGCCAGCAGCGCTCGACAGGGCCCGCCCGGCAATGAGCAGTTCTTC. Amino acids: CASSARQGPPGNEQFF.

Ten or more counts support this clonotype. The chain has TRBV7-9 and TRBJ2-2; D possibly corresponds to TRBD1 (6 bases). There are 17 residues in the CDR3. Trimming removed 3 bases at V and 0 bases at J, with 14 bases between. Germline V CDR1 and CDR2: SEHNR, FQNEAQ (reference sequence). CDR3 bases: TGTGCCAGCAGCTTGATATACAGGGTCGCGAACACCGGGGAGCTGTTTTTT. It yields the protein CASSLIYRVANTGELFF.

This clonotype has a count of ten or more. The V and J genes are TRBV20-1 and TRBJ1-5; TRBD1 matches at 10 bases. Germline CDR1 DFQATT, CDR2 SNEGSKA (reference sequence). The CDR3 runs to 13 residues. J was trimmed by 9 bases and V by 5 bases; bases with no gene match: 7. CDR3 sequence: CSAAPGQGTPQHF. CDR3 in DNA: TGCAGTGCTGCCCCGGGACAGGGGACGCCCCAGCATTTT.

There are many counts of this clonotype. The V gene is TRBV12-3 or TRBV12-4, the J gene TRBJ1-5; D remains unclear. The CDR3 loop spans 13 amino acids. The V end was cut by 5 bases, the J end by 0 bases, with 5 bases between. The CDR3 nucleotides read TGTGCCAGCAGTCCTGTTAGCAATCAGCCCCAGCATTTT. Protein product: CASSPVSNQPQHF.

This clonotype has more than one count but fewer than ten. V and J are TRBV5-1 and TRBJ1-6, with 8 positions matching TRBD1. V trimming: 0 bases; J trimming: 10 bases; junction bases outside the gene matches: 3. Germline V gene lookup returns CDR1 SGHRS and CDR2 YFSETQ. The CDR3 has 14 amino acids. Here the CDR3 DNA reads TGCGCCAGCAGCTTGGAACAGGGGGACTCACCCCTCCACTTT. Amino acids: CASSLEQGDSPLHF.

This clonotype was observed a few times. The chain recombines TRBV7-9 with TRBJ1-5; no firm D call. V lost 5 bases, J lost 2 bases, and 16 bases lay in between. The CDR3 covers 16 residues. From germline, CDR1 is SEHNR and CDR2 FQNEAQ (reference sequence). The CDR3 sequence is CASSPLSGSGNQPQHF. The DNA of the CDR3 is TGTGCCAGCAGCCCCCTCTCTGGGTCGGGCAATCAGCCCCAGCATTTT.

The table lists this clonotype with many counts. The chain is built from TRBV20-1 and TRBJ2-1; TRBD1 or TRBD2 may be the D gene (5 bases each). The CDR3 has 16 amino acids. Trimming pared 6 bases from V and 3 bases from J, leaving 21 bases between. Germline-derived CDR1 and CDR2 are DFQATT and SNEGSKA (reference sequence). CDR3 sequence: CSATGAGTDRYNEQFF. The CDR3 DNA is TGCAGTGCCACCGGGGCCGGCACAGACCGCTACAATGAGCAGTTCTTC.

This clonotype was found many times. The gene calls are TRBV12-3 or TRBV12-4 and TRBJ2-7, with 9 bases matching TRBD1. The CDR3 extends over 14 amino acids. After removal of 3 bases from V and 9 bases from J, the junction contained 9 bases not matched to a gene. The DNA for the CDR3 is TGTGCCAGCAGTTTTTCGGGACAGGGCGATGCGCAGTACTTC. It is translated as CASSFSGQGDAQYF.

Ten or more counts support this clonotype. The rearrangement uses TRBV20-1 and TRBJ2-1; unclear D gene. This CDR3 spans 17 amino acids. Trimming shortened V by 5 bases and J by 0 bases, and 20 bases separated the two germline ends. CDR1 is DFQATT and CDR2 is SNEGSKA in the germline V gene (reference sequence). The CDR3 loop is CSAPGKSSRSSYNEQFF. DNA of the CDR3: TGCAGTGCTCCGGGTAAAAGTTCAAGGAGCTCCTACAATGAGCAGTTCTTC.

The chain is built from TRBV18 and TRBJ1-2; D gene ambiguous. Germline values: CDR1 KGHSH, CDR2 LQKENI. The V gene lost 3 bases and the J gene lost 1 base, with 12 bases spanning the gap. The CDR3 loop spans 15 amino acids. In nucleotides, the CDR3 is TGTGCCAGCTCACCTGGTAGCAGAAATAACTATGGCTACACCTTC. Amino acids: CASSPGSRNNYGYTF.

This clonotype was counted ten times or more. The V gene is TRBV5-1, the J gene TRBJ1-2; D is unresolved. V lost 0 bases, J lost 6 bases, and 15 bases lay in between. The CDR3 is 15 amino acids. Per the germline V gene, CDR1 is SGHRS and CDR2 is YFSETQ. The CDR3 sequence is CASSLGTKGFHGYTF. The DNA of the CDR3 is TGCGCCAGCAGCTTGGGTACAAAAGGCTTCCATGGCTACACCTTC.

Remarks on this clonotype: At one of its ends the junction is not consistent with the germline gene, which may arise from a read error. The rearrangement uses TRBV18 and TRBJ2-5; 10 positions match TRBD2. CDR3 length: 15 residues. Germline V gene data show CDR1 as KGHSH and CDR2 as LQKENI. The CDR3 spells CAGSPGAGGGETQYF. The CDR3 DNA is TGTGCCGGCTCACCAGGAGCGGGAGGGGGCGAGACCCAGTACTTC.